The subject of this entry is one TCR beta chain. The sample comes from a study of blood T cell repertoires in COVID-19. Germline loops: CDR1 MGHDK, CDR2 SYGVNS. The CDR3 has 14 amino acids. The ends lost 1 base at V and 4 bases at J; junction bases unmatched: 1. Measured with immunoSEQ multiplex PCR; TCRdb has only the in-frame clones, and not every one. The table includes roughly 100,000 clones, 75% to 95% detected once. The chain is built from TRBV25-1 and TRBJ1-1; 9 positions match TRBD1. The receptor was derived from a man younger than 30 with acute or convalescent COVID-19. The sample consisted of peripheral blood. The CDR3 here is CASSESDRGTEAFF. The CDR3 nucleotides are TGTGCCAGCAGTGAATCGGACAGGGGCACTGAAGCTTTCTTT.